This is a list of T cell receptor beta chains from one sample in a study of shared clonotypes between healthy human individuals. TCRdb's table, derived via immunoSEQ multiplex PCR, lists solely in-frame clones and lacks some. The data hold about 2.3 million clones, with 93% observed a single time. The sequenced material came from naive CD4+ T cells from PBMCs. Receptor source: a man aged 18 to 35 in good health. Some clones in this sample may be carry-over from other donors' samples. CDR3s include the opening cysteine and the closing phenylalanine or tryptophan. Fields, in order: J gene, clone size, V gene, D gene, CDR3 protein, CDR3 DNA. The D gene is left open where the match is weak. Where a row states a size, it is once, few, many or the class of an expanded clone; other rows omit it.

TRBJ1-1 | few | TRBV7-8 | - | CASSFRWNTEAFF | TGTGCCAGCAGCTTCCGATGGAACACTGAAGCTTTCTTT
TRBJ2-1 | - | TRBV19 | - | CASSIGLNNEQFF | TGTGCCAGTAGTATAGGTCTCAACAATGAGCAGTTCTTC
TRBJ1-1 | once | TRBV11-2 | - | CASSPVYEAFF | TGTGCCAGCAGCCCCGTATACGAAGCTTTCTTT
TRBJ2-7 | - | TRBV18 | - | CASSPEGGWEQYF | TGTGCCAGCTCACCGGAGGGGGGGTGGGAGCAGTACTTC
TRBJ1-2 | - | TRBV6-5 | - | CASSQGGPWKGGYTF | TGTGCCAGCAGCCAAGGAGGTCCCTGGAAGGGAGGCTACACCTTC
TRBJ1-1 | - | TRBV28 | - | CASSLTSEAFF | TGTGCCAGCAGTTTGACATCCGAAGCTTTCTTT
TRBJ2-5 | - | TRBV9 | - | CASSVATYGAGETQYF | TGTGCCAGCAGCGTAGCTACGTACGGGGCGGGAGAGACCCAGTACTTC
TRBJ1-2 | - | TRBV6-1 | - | CASSDPPDYGYTF | TGTGCCAGCAGTGACCCCCCGGACTATGGCTACACCTTC
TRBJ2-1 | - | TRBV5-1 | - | CASSLVSGTYNEQFF | TGCGCCAGCAGCTTGGTTTCGGGGACCTACAATGAGCAGTTCTTC
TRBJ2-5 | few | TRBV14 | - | CASSQVLGQETQYF | TGTGCCAGCAGCCAAGTTCTGGGCCAAGAGACCCAGTACTTC
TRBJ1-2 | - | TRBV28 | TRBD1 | CASGPGTVSYGYTF | TGTGCCAGCGGTCCCGGGACAGTCAGCTATGGCTACACCTTC
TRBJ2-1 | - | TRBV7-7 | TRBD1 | CASSSGQVAYNEQFF | TGTGCCAGCAGCTCGGGACAGGTCGCCTACAATGAGCAGTTCTTC